The present TCR beta chain was sequenced within a study of control samples from healthy donors and cancer patients. TCRdb's table, derived via immunoSEQ multiplex PCR, lists solely in-frame clones and lacks some. The table has hundreds of thousands of clones, approximately 92% seen once. The CDR3 sequence is 15 residues long. V was shortened by 0 bases and J by 2 bases, with 9 bases between the two germline ends. Germline V gene lookup returns CDR1 SGHKS and CDR2 YYEKEE (reference sequence). This receptor was taken from a man aged 40-50 years with head and neck cancer. This chain links TRBV5-5 with TRBJ1-3; perhaps TRBD1 as D (5 bases). The sample comprised PBMCs. The CDR3 DNA is TGTGCCAGCAGCTTGGGCAGGGCTGCTGGAAACACCATATATTTT. Protein sequence: CASSLGRAAGNTIYF.